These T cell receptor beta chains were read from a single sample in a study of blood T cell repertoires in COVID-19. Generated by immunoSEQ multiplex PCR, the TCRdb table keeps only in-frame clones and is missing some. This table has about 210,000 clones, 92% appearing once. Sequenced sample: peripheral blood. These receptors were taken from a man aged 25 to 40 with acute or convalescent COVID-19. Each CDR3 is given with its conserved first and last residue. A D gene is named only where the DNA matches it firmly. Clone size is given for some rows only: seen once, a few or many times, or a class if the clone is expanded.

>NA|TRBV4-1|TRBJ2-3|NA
CASSQASGMSATDTQYF
TGCGCCAGCAGCCAAGCCTCGGGAATGTCCGCCACAGATACGCAGTATTTT
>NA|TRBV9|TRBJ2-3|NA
CASSPQFPDTQYF
TGTGCCAGCAGCCCCCAGTTTCCAGATACGCAGTATTTT
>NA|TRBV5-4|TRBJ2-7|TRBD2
CASSPEASGFYEQYF
TGTGCCAGCAGCCCGGAGGCTAGCGGGTTTTACGAGCAGTACTTC
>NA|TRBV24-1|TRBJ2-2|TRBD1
CATRGTQGAGELFF
TGTGCCACCAGGGGGACACAGGGGGCCGGGGAGCTGTTTTTT
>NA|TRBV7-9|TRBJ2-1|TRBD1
CASSLDRARQFF
TGTGCCAGCAGCCTCGACAGGGCTCGCCAGTTCTTC
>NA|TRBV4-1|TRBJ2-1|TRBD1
CASSHGQDNEQFF
TGCGCCAGCAGCCACGGACAGGACAATGAGCAGTTCTTC
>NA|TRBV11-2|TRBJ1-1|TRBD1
CASSSDRAEAFF
TGTGCCAGCAGCTCCGACAGGGCTGAAGCTTTCTTT
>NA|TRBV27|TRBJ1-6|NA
CASSFGGSASPLHF
TGTGCCAGCAGTTTCGGGGGGAGCGCTTCACCCCTCCACTTT
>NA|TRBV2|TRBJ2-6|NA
CASSELGQESYPGANVLTF
TGTGCCAGCAGTGAGTTGGGGCAAGAATCCTATCCTGGGGCCAACGTCCTGACTTTC
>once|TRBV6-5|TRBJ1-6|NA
CASSYSRRADNSPLHF
TGTGCCAGCAGTTACTCGAGGCGCGCGGATAATTCACCCCTCCACTTT